This T cell receptor beta chain was captured by sequencing in a study of spatial heterogeneity in lung cancer. The study's findings and limits: Mutation tallies in tumors tracked expanded intratumoral alpha and beta TCR counts.

The library protocol tagged each TCR cDNA with a unique molecular identifier. MiXCR was run by TCRdb on the 5' RACE reads, yielding one entry per CDR3 protein. The table shows 8,300 or so distinct CDR3 sequences, with about 8% occurring only once. Germline V gene lookup returns CDR1 SGHKS and CDR2 YYEKEE (reference sequence). Trimming cost V 3 bases and J 7 bases, with 19 bases left between them. The CDR3 runs 15 residues. Relative to its sample, this clonotype is medium-sized (0.01 to 0.1%). The antigen is not known. Because this beta chain is a stray read in a library intended to capture alpha chains, its abundance should not be given much weight. Noted time point: sample taken at primary tumor resection. The donors, 60 to 80 patients with untreated early-stage non-small cell lung cancer, provided the samples.

This TCR derives from a male donor with early-stage non-small cell lung cancer. The specimen was lung tumor tissue, collected at surgery. This rearrangement joins TRBV5-5 to TRBJ1-2; the D gene is possibly TRBD1 (5 bases). CDR3 region: CASSSSSRRDRGYTF. In DNA form, the CDR3 reads TGTGCCAGCAGCTCCTCCTCTCGCAGGGATCGTGGCTACACCTTC.